This TCR beta chain was sequenced during a study of blood T cell repertoires in COVID-19. For the study at large: Sites in the United States, Italy and Spain provided acute and convalescent COVID-19 samples. In each case, the material was cDNA or gDNA derived from T cells, B-cell-depleted T cells, or PBMCs.

Repertoires were generated with immunoSEQ multiplex PCR, while TCRdb's copy carries only in-frame clones and drops some. The sample contains 180,000 or so clones, roughly 81% of which appear only once. There are a few counts of this clone. Germline CDR1 SGHRS, CDR2 YFSETQ. This CDR3 spans 13 amino acids. With 4 bases removed from V and 4 bases from J, the gap between germline ends came to 11 bases. V is TRBV5-1 and J is TRBJ1-2, with D unclear. The sequencing sample was made of peripheral blood. This sequence originates from an elderly woman with COVID-19, enrolled during active disease. CDR3 nucleotides: TGCGCCAGCAGCGGCCCCCGGGTCTATGGCTACACCTTC. This encodes CASSGPRVYGYTF.